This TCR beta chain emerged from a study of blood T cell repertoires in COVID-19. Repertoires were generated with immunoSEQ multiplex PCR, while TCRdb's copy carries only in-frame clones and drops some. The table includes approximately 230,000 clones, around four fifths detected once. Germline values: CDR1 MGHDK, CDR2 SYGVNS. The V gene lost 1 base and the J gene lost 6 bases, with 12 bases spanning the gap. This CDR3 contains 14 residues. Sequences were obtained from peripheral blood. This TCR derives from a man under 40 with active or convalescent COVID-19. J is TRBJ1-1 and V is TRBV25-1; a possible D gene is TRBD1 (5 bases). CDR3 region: CASSELGGIPEAFF. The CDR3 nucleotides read TGTGCCAGCAGTGAATTGGGGGGGATCCCTGAAGCTTTCTTT.